This entry describes one TCR beta chain. The data derive from a study of blood T cell repertoires in COVID-19. Study as a whole: Both acute and convalescent COVID-19 samples were obtained from the United States, Italy and Spain. PBMCs, B-cell-depleted T cells, or T cells were the source of the cDNA or gDNA that made up the material.

The V gene's germline CDR1 is MNHEY and CDR2 SMNVEV (reference sequence). CDR3 length: 17 amino acids. The ends lost 2 bases at V and 2 bases at J; junction bases unmatched: 12. Data came from immunoSEQ multiplex PCR; TCRdb stores just in-frame clones and leaves some out. The sample has over 150,000 clones, approximately 83% seen once. The V call is TRBV27, the J call TRBJ2-7, with TRBD1 matching 7 bases. The sample comprised peripheral blood. The origin of this receptor is a woman in her fifties or sixties with acute or convalescent COVID-19. The CDR3 is CASSLRLETGSPYEQYF. The CDR3 nucleotides read TGTGCCAGCAGTTTACGCCTGGAGACAGGGTCCCCCTACGAGCAGTACTTC.